This T cell receptor (beta chain) originates from a study of cytomegalovirus exposure and HLA in healthy donors. The PCR was carried out with 60 Vbeta primers and 13 Jbeta primers. Measured with immunoSEQ multiplex PCR; TCRdb has only the in-frame clones, and not every one. The table lists some 110,000 clones, around 80% of them singletons. Germline-derived CDR1 and CDR2 are SNHLY and FYNNEI. V lost 6 bases, J lost 7 bases, and 16 bases lay in between. The CDR3 contains 15 residues. The origin of this receptor is a woman aged 40 to 50 in good health and CMV-seronegative. The source material was PBMCs. The chain carries TRBV2 and TRBJ1-6, with D maybe TRBD1 (6 bases). CDR3 bases: TGTGCCAGCAGCCTCCGGGACACTAAGAATTCACCCCTCCACTTT. Its translation is CASSLRDTKNSPLHF. Full variable domain (missing parts from reference TRBV2 and TRBJ1-6): EPEVTQTPSHQVTQMGQEVILRCVPISNHLYFYWYRQILGQKVEFLVSFYNNEISEKSEIFDDQFSVERPDGSNFTLKIRSTKLEDSAMYFCASSLRDTKNSPLHFGNGTRLTVT.